This entry concerns a single T cell receptor beta chain. The CDR3 length is 18 residues. Germline V gene data show CDR1 as LGHNA and CDR2 as YSLEER. Unmatched junction bases numbered 14, after V lost 0 bases and J lost 7 bases. Original processing methods: Estimation of nucleated cell counts was performed using reference gene primer amplification. Profiling relied on immunoSEQ multiplex PCR, and the TCRdb table lists in-frame clones only, not all of them. The V and J calls and clone size were taken over from that table, and D and trimming were inferred from the DNA. The repertoire has about 160,000 clones, 70% to 90% of them found once; the top ten carry approximately 4%. The data originate from a study of blood T cell repertoires in COVID-19. Study details: COVID-19 samples from acute and convalescent phases originated in the United States, Italy and Spain. Sample material is recorded as cDNA or gDNA derived from T cells, B-cell-depleted T cells, or PBMCs.

This TCR derives from an older woman with acute or convalescent COVID-19. The chain employs TRBV4-3 and TRBJ1-4; 7 bases match TRBD1. Sequencing was performed on peripheral blood. For the CDR3, the DNA is TGCGCCAGCAGCCAAGATCCCCACCGACAGGGTTGGGGTGAAAAACTGTTTTTT. This codes for CASSQDPHRQGWGEKLFF.